This T cell receptor (beta chain) was retrieved from a study of post-analysis software for immune sequencing data. As for the study in general: In terms of disease course, relapsing-remitting, secondary progressive and progressive-relapsing multiple sclerosis were included. Study-level points and caveats: The study found TRBV5-6, TRBV5-1 and TRBV20-1 among five or six TRBV segments more frequent in patients than controls. F measure showed strong co-clustering of same-batch samples. Normalized Chao1 diversity was significantly lower in multiple sclerosis patients than in controls.

Libraries were made from TCR beta cDNA, and they carried unique molecular identifiers. cDNA molecules numbering about 490,000 came from about 1 to 10 million T cells. TCRdb passed the PCR reads through MiXCR, listing each CDR3 protein once. The sample includes hundreds of thousands of distinct CDR3 sequences, 30% to 45% of them seen just once. CDR1 DFQATT and CDR2 SNEGSKA come from the germline V gene (reference sequence). The CDR3 extends over 13 amino acids. About this clonotype itself: As yet, its antigen is unknown.

Material for sequencing was blood. V and J are TRBV20-1 and TRBJ1-2; D unresolved. This TCR was sampled from a girl aged 2 to 10 with multiple sclerosis. CDR3: CIFGPRLNYGYTF. CDR3 sequence (DNA): TGCATCTTCGGACCGAGGCTCAACTATGGCTACACCTTC.